What follows are 24 T cell receptor beta chains derived from one specimen sequenced in a study of shared clonotypes between healthy human individuals. Clones were sequenced by immunoSEQ multiplex PCR, and TCRdb holds only the in-frame ones, with some missing. Of roughly 2.6 million clones in the sample, 90% to 95% were seen once. Material: naive CD4+ T cells sorted from blood. Subset: CD45RA+ positively selected. These receptors all come from a man aged 18 to 29 in good health.

V is TRBV4-2 and J is TRBJ2-7, with 8 bases aligning to TRBD1. In germline, CDR1 is LGHNA, CDR2 YNFKEQ. The CDR3 is made up of 15 amino acids. The V segment lost 4 bases and the J segment 6 bases; nucleotides outside the gene matches: 11. The CDR3 DNA reads as TGTGCCAGCAGCCTTGAAACGGACAGGGTTTCCGAGCAGTACTTC. Protein sequence: CASSLETDRVSEQYF.

V usage is TRBV5-5 and J usage is TRBJ1-2, with 8 positions matching TRBD1. Germline CDR1 is SGHKS and CDR2 is YYEKEE (reference sequence). This CDR3 spans 15 amino acids. V was clipped by 4 bases and J by 7 bases; unmatched bases: 12. This CDR3 is CASSTTGQVFGGYTF. In DNA form, the CDR3 reads TGTGCCAGCAGCACCACGGGACAGGTTTTTGGTGGCTACACCTTC.

V is TRBV28 and J is TRBJ1-1; no clear D gene. The CDR3 has 13 amino acids. The germline V and J ends were trimmed by 2 bases and 6 bases, with 10 bases remaining between them. Germline lookup yields CDR1 MDHEN and CDR2 SYDVKM. Written as DNA, the CDR3 is TGTGCCAGCAGTTTAATGGGAAGCGCTGAAGCTTTCTTT. This codes for CASSLMGSAEAFF.

The chain is built from TRBV28 and TRBJ1-1, with 7 bases fitting TRBD1. Germline CDR1 is MDHEN and CDR2 is SYDVKM. This CDR3 region has 12 residues. V lost 4 bases, J lost 7 bases, and 3 bases stayed unmatched. The CDR3 sequence: CASSSDRVEAFF. The CDR3 DNA follows: TGTGCCAGCAGTTCTGACAGGGTTGAAGCTTTCTTT.

This chain uses TRBV2 with TRBJ2-1; maybe TRBD2 (7 bases). CDR1 and CDR2 (germline): SNHLY, FYNNEI. The CDR3 runs 15 residues. V was trimmed by 3 bases and J by 4 bases, leaving 13 bases between them. The CDR3 DNA reads TGTGCCAGCAGTGACGAGGGGGGGAGGTACAATGAGCAGTTCTTC. Residues: CASSDEGGRYNEQFF.

In nucleotides, the CDR3 is TGTGCCAGTAGGACCGGGACAGGGACCTTAGGGGCCCAGCATTTT. This encodes CASRTGTGTLGAQHF. The chain links TRBV19 to TRBJ1-5, with 9 bases fitting TRBD1. Per the germline V gene, CDR1 is LNHDA and CDR2 is SQIVND (reference sequence). V lost 6 bases and J lost 11; bases outside the gene matches: 14. This CDR3 region has 15 residues.

For this clone: The sample carries other DNA sequences with the same CDR3. The chain employs TRBV30 and TRBJ2-7; 9 bases are a match to TRBD2. The CDR3 has 12 amino acids. Trimming removed 4 bases from V and 3 bases from J; junction bases left unmatched: 1. The germline gives CDR1 GTSNPN, CDR2 SVGIG (reference sequence). CDR3 DNA sequence: TGTGCCTGGACTAGCGGGAACTACGAGCAGTACTTC. Amino acid sequence: CAWTSGNYEQYF.

The rearrangement uses TRBV4-3 and TRBJ1-5, with a possible D match to TRBD1 (5 bases). The CDR3 is made up of 15 amino acids. Germline-derived CDR1 and CDR2 are LGHNA and YSLEER. The V end lost 0 bases, the J end lost 7 bases, and 13 bases lay between the germline ends. The DNA of the CDR3 is TGCGCCAGCAGCCAAGAAAGGGGAGTCGAGCAGCCCCAGCATTTT. Its protein is CASSQERGVEQPQHF.

This chain uses TRBV5-1 with TRBJ2-5; 7 positions match TRBD2. The CDR3 has 15 residues. With 5 bases clipped from V and 4 bases from J, the junction kept 11 bases outside the gene matches. Germline V CDR1 and CDR2: SGHRS, YFSETQ. Here the CDR3 DNA reads TGCGCCAGCAGGCTGACTAGCACGAGTGGAGAGACCCAGTACTTC. This gives the protein CASRLTSTSGETQYF. The full variable domain, its missing parts supplied by reference TRBV5-1 and TRBJ2-5, is KAGVTQTPRYLIKTRGQQVTLSCSPISGHRSVSWYQQTPGQGLQFLFEYFSETQRNKGNFPGRFSGRQFSNSRSEMNVSTLELGDSALYLCASRLTSTSGETQYFGPGTRLLVL.

This clone was seen more than once but under ten times. V gene TRBV29-1 combines with J gene TRBJ1-1; no firm D call. V lost 1 base, J lost 1 base, and 13 bases lay in between. Germline-derived CDR1 and CDR2 are SQVTM and ANQGSEA. This CDR3 has 15 residues. CDR3 residues: CSVEVPSLKNTEAFF. DNA for the CDR3: TGCAGCGTTGAAGTACCCTCCCTCAAGAACACTGAAGCTTTCTTT.

Only one count was recorded for this clone. The chain employs TRBV19 and TRBJ2-3; 9 bases line up with TRBD2. V gave up 5 bases and J gave up 5 bases; unmatched junction bases: 11. The CDR3 runs to 16 residues. CDR1 is LNHDA and CDR2 is SQIVND in the germline V gene (reference sequence). The DNA for the CDR3 is TGTGCCAGTAGTGGAACTAGCGGGCCAGAGGGAGATACGCAGTATTTT. Amino acid sequence: CASSGTSGPEGDTQYF.

This clone was counted once. The chain links TRBV4-3 to TRBJ2-3; tentatively, D is TRBD1 (6 bases). The CDR3 has 16 amino acids. The germline V and J ends were trimmed by 0 bases and 4 bases, with 14 bases remaining between them. CDR1 is LGHNA and CDR2 is YSLEER in the germline V gene. The CDR3 loop is CASSQDTGQRADTQYF. The DNA of the CDR3 is TGCGCCAGCAGCCAAGATACCGGACAGAGGGCAGATACGCAGTATTTT.

This chain links TRBV6-5 with TRBJ2-7; 7 positions agree with TRBD2. The CDR3 has 13 amino acids. Germline loops: CDR1 MNHEY, CDR2 SVGAGI. The V and J ends lost 2 bases and 8 bases, in that order; junction bases with no gene match: 6. As DNA, the CDR3 is TGTGCCAGCAGTTACGTTGGGAGCGGGAAGCAGTACTTC. This codes for CASSYVGSGKQYF.

This sequence joins TRBV28 and TRBJ1-3; D is ambiguous. Per germline, CDR1 MDHEN and CDR2 SYDVKM. CDR3 length: 14 amino acids. V dropped 7 bases and J dropped 2 bases, with 12 bases sitting between them. CDR3 loop: CASTPRTPGNTIYF. The CDR3 nucleotides read TGTGCCAGCACCCCTCGGACCCCTGGAAACACCATATATTTT.

The J gene is TRBJ2-7, the V gene TRBV28, with D possibly being TRBD2 (5 bases). The CDR3 consists of 16 residues. CDR1 and CDR2 (germline): MDHEN, SYDVKM. V was clipped by 7 bases and J by 4 bases, with 23 bases between them. The CDR3 region has the DNA TGTGCCAGCATCCCCTCAGGACTCGGAAGTCGGTACGAGCAGTACTTC. This gives the protein CASIPSGLGSRYEQYF.

The V call is TRBV7-3, the J call TRBJ2-3, with 13 bases fitting TRBD2. CDR1 is SGHTA and CDR2 is FQGTGA in the germline V gene. V shed 6 bases, J shed 2 bases, and the junction held 11 bases outside the gene matches. This CDR3 is built from 18 residues. Here the CDR3 DNA reads TGTGCCAGCAGTTCAGGACTAGCGGGGGCGCAGTACACAGATACGCAGTATTTT. As protein: CASSSGLAGAQYTDTQYF. Together with reference TRBV7-3 and TRBJ2-3, the CDR3 gives the full variable domain: GAGVSQTPSNKVTEKGKYVELRCDPISGHTALYWYRQSLGQGPEFLIYFQGTGAADDSGLPNDRFFAVRPEGSVSTLKIQRTERGDSAVYLCASSSGLAGAQYTDTQYFGPGTRLTVL.

This rearrangement joins TRBV19 to TRBJ2-6; D is possibly TRBD1 (5 bases). With 8 bases removed from V and 0 bases from J, the gap between germline ends came to 11 bases. Germline V gene sequence: CDR1 LNHDA, CDR2 SQIVND (reference sequence). The CDR3 runs to 15 residues. CDR3 nucleotides: TGTGCCAGTCGACAGTCCCTCTCTGGGGCCAACGTCCTGACTTTC. Protein sequence: CASRQSLSGANVLTF.

The J gene is TRBJ1-2, the V gene TRBV27; D is unclear. From germline, CDR1 is MNHEY and CDR2 SMNVEV (reference sequence). The CDR3 is made up of 15 amino acids. V was cut by 6 bases and J by 0 bases, with 14 bases left in between. CDR3 sequence reads: CASSPRWAANYGYTF. The DNA of the CDR3 is TGTGCCAGCAGCCCCAGATGGGCAGCTAACTATGGCTACACCTTC.

The chain joins TRBV2 to TRBJ1-2; D is uncertain. The V end was cut by 3 bases, the J end by 14 bases, with 16 bases between. The CDR3 is 12 residues long. Germline-derived CDR1 and CDR2 are SNHLY and FYNNEI. The CDR3 bases are TGTGCCAGCAGTGAGCGGAACCCACCGGGTACCTTC. Translated, it gives CASSERNPPGTF.

The chain uses TRBV25-1 and TRBJ2-2; possible D gene TRBD1, 6 bases. The CDR3 spans 16 residues. The V gene lost 2 bases and the J gene lost 4 bases, with 14 bases spanning the gap. Germline-derived CDR1 and CDR2 are MGHDK and SYGVNS. CDR3 sequence: CASSEPRQGFTGELFF. Written as DNA, the CDR3 is TGTGCCAGCAGTGAACCCCGGCAGGGGTTCACCGGGGAGCTGTTTTTT.

The chain joins TRBV5-1 to TRBJ1-2; no definite D call. The V gene's germline CDR1 is SGHRS and CDR2 YFSETQ. CDR3 length: 14 residues. Trimming shortened V by 3 bases and J by 1 base, and 10 bases separated the two germline ends. DNA of the CDR3: TGCGCCAGCAGCTCCCCAGGTTATAACTATGGCTACACCTTC. This gives the protein CASSSPGYNYGYTF.

The J gene is TRBJ1-1, the V gene TRBV6-6; a weak D match, TRBD1 (5 bases). CDR3 length: 14 residues. Between the trimmed V and J ends, which lost 7 bases and 0 bases, there was a span of 12 bases. CDR1 MNHNY and CDR2 SVGAGI come from the germline V gene (reference sequence). This CDR3 reads CASTPDTVNTEAFF. The CDR3 nucleotides are TGTGCCAGCACCCCGGACACGGTGAACACTGAAGCTTTCTTT.

The CDR3 loop reads CASSYYQRENEQFF. CDR3 DNA: TGTGCCAGCAGTTACTACCAGCGGGAGAATGAGCAGTTCTTC. V gene TRBV6-6 combines with J gene TRBJ2-1, with 8 bases that match TRBD2. Unmatched junction bases numbered 3, after V lost 1 base and J lost 7 bases. The CDR3 is 14 residues long. Germline CDR1 is MNHNY and CDR2 is SVGAGI (reference sequence).

V is TRBV10-2 and J is TRBJ2-1; D gene uncertain. V lost 4 bases, J lost 2 bases, and 9 bases lay in between. Per germline, CDR1 WSHSY and CDR2 SAAADI. This CDR3 is built from 14 residues. In nucleotides, the CDR3 is TGCGCCAGCAGTGCGTTAGCAGCCTACAATGAGCAGTTCTTC. Translating it yields CASSALAAYNEQFF.